This T cell receptor (beta chain) derives from a study of OX40 agonist ivuxolimab in advanced cancers. Study-wide background: Previous treatment with anti-PD-1, anti-PD-L1 or anti-CTLA-4 therapy was allowed; more than 35% had received some. Findings of the study overall: More expanded clones were seen, on average, in CD8+ T cells than in CD4+. Among patients with partial responses at 0.1-3.0 mg/kg, clonal expansion was among the lowest. Blood T cells, both CD4+ and CD8+, expanded clonally by week 6 at 0.1 to 3.0 mg/kg.

J was trimmed by 6 bases and V by 3 bases; bases with no gene match: 5. The germline CDR1 and CDR2 sequences are GTSNPN and SVGIG (reference sequence). This CDR3 has 14 amino acids. Libraries were prepared by immunoSEQ multiplex PCR; TCRdb keeps only in-frame clonotypes and omits some of them. This table has more than 40,000 clones, over 75% appearing once. Note on this clone: Antigen specificity is unknown.

The rearrangement uses TRBV30 and TRBJ1-6, with TRBD1 identical over 7 bases. The TCR was taken from an adult with an advanced solid tumor such as melanoma, head and neck, liver or kidney cancer. Here the sequenced sample was CD4+ or CD8+ T cells sorted from blood, taken in a trial of the OX40 agonist ivuxolimab. The CDR3 DNA reads as TGTGCCTGGAGGCCGGACAGGCTTAATTCACCCCTCCACTTT. Protein sequence: CAWRPDRLNSPLHF. The variable domain in full, completed from reference TRBV30 and TRBJ1-6, reads SQTIHQWPATLVQPVGSPLSLECTVEGTSNPNLYWYRQAAGRGLQLLFYSVGIGQISSEVPQNLSASRPQDRQFILSSKKLLLSDSGFYLCAWRPDRLNSPLHFGNGTRLTVT.